This T cell receptor (beta chain) derives from a study of blood T cells in healthy people across ages. This clonotype was picked up a small number of times. Primed by a sample-barcoded 5' primer and a J-beta primer mix, a second PCR proceeded for 7 to 11 cycles. TCRdb re-called the 5' RACE reads through MiXCR, storing one row per CDR3 protein. Of 550,000 to 600,000 distinct CDR3 sequences detected, 45% to 55% appear once; the ten largest clones hold approximately 25%. All donors came from Russia, were Caucasian and healthy, and spanned ages about 6 to 95. Between the trimmed V and J ends, which lost 0 bases and 4 bases, there was a span of 3 bases. The CDR3 has 13 residues. Germline lookup yields CDR1 MNHEY and CDR2 SVGAGI.

The chain is built from TRBV6-5 and TRBJ2-2; no clear D. Material: blood. The clonotype originates from a man older than 75 in good health. The CDR3 sequence: CASSYSPTGELFF. The CDR3 DNA reads TGTGCCAGCAGTTACTCCCCCACCGGGGAGCTGTTTTTT.